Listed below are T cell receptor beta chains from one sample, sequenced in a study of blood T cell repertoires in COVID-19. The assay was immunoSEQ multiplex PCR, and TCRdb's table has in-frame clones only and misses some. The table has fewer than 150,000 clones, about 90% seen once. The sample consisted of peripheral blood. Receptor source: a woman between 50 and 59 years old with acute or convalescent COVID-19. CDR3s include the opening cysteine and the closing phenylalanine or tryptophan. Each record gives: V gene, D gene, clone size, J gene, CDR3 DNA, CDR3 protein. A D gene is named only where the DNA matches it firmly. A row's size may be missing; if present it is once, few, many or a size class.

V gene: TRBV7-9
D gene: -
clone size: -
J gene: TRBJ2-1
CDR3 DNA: TGTGCCAGCAACGACGGGAAATCTGTGAATGAGCAGTTCTTC
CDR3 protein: CASNDGKSVNEQFF

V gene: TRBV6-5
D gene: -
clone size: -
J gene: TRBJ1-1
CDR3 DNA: TGTGCCAGCGCGACAGGCGTTAACACTGAAGCTTTCTTT
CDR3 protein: CASATGVNTEAFF

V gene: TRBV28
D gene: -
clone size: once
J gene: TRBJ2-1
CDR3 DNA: TGTGCCAGCCGTGTCCCGGGGGCCTACAATGAGCAGTTCTTC
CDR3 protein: CASRVPGAYNEQFF

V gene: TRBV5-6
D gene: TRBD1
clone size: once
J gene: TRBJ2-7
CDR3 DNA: TGTGCCAGCAGTCAAACGGCTCGGGGTGGGGACAGGGTCTTTTTGGAGCAGTACTTC
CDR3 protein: CASSQTARGGDRVFLEQYF

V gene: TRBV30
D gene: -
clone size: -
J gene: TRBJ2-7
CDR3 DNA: TGTGCCTGGAGTGGACTGCCCTCTCGGGAGCAGTACTTC
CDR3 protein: CAWSGLPSREQYF

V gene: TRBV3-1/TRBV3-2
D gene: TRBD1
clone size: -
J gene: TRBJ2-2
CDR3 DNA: TGTGCCAGCAGCCGCGGGACAGGCACCGGGGAGCTGTTTTTT
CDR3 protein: CASSRGTGTGELFF

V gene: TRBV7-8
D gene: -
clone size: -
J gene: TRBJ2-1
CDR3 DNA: TGTGCCAGCAGCTTAGGAGGTGGGGGGTGGAATGAGCAGTTCTTC
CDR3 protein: CASSLGGGGWNEQFF

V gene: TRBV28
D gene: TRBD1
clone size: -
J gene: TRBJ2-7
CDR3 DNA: TGTGCCAGCAGATCGACAGGGGGCGTCAATTCCTACGAGCAGTACTTC
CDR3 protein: CASRSTGGVNSYEQYF

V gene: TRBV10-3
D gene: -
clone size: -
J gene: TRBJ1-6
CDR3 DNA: TGTGCCATCACCCGGGACTCTCCGGGCCATTCACCCCTCCACTTT
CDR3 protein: CAITRDSPGHSPLHF

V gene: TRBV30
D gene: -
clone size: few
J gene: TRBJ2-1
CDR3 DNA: TGTGCCTGGAGCCATCCCCCTAACAATGAGCAGTTCTTC
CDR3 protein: CAWSHPPNNEQFF

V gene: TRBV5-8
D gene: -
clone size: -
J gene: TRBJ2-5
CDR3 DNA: TGTGCCAGCAGCCCTAAAAGGACCCAGTACTTC
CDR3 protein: CASSPKRTQYF

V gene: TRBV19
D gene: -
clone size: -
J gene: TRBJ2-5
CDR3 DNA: TGTGCCTGCCAGGGGAGGGGCCAAGAGACCCAGTACTTC
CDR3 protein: CACQGRGQETQYF

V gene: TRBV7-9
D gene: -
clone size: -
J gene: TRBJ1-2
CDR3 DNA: TGTGCCAGCAGCCCAGGAACAGGGTTTGGCTACACCTTC
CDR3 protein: CASSPGTGFGYTF

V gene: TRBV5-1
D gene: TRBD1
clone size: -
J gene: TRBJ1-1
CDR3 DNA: TGCGCCAGCAGCTTCTCGGGACAGGACACTGAAGCTTTCTTT
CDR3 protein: CASSFSGQDTEAFF

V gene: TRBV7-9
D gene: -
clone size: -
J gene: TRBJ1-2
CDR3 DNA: TGTGCCAGCAGCCTCGCTGAGGGCTACACCTTC
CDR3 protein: CASSLAEGYTF

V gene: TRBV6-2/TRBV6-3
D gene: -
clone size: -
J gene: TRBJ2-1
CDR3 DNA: TGTGCCAGCAGTTACTCGGCAGGAGGGGCAAATGAGCAGTTCTTC
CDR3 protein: CASSYSAGGANEQFF

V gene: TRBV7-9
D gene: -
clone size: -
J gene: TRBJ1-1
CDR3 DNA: TGTGCCAGCAGCTTCGATCAGGGTAACACTGAAGCTTTCTTT
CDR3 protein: CASSFDQGNTEAFF

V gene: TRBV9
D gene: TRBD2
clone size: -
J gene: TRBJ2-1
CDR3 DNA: TGTGCCAGCAGCGTAGAGCCTTGGACTAGCGGTGATGAGCAGTTCTTC
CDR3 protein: CASSVEPWTSGDEQFF

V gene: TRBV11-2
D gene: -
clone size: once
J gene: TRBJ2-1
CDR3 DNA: TGTGCCAGCAGCCACCAGAAAAACAATGAGCAGTTCTTC
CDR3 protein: CASSHQKNNEQFF

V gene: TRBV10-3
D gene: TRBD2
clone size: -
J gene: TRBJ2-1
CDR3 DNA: TGTGCCATCAGTGAAGGACTAGCGGGAGGGTACAATGAGCAGTTCTTC
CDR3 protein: CAISEGLAGGYNEQFF

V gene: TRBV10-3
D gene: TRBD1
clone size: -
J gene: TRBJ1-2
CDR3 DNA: TGTGCCATCAGTGAAGGGGGCGGTGGCTACACCTTC
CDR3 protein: CAISEGGGGYTF

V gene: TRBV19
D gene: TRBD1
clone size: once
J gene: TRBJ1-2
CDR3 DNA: TGTGCCAGTAGTCTCCGGGACAGGGGAGGAAGCTATGGCTACACCTTC
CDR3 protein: CASSLRDRGGSYGYTF

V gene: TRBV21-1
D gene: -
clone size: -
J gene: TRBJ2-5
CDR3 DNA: TGTGCCAGCCACCAACAATTAACGACTAGCGGGGGTCAAGAGACCCAGTACTTC
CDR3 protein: CASHQQLTTSGGQETQYF

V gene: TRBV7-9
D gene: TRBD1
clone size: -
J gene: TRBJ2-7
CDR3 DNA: TGTGCCAGCAGCTTAGGTCCGGGACAGTTCGAGCAGTACTTC
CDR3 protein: CASSLGPGQFEQYF

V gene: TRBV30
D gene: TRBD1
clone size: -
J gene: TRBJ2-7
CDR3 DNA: TGTGCCTGGAGTTTCGCCTCCGGGACAGCCGTCTACGAGCAGTACTTC
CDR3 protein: CAWSFASGTAVYEQYF

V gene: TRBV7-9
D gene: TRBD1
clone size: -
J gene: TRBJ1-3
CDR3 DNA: TGTGCCAGCAGCTCCCCCACTCAGGGGGTGGCTGGAAACACCATATATTTT
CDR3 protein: CASSSPTQGVAGNTIYF

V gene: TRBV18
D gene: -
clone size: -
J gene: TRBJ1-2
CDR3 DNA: TGTGCCAGCTCACCAATCCCACCGGACAGTTCGGGGTATGGCTACACCTTC
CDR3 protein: CASSPIPPDSSGYGYTF

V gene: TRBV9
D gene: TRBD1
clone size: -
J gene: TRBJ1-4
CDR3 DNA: TGTGCCAGCAGCGCGACAGGGGGGGCAGGAAAACTGTTTTTT
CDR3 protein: CASSATGGAGKLFF

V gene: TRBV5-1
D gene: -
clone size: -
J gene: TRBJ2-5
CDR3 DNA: TGCGCCAGCAGCTTGGGAGGGAATAAAGAGACCCAGTACTTC
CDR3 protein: CASSLGGNKETQYF

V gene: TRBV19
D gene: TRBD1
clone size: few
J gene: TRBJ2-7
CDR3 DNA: TGTGCCAGTAGTCCCTGGGACAGAGCTTACGAGCAGTACTTC
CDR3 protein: CASSPWDRAYEQYF

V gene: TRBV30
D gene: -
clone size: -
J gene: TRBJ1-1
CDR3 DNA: TGTGCCTGGCAGACAGACGTGAACACTGAAGCTTTCTTT
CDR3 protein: CAWQTDVNTEAFF

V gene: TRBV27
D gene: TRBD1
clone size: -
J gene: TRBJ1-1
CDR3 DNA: TGTGCCAGCAGACTCAACAGGGGGCTCGGTGAAGCTTTCTTT
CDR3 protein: CASRLNRGLGEAFF

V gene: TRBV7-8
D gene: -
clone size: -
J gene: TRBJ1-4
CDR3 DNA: TGTGCCAGCAGCCCGGGGGGACGGTCAGAAAAACTGTTTTTT
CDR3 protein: CASSPGGRSEKLFF

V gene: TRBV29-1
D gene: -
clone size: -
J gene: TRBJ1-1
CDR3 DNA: TGCAGCGTTATACTTTCATCCGGAGGGACTGAAGCTTTCTTT
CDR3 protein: CSVILSSGGTEAFF

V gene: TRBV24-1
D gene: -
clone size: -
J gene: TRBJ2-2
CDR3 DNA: TGTGCCACCAGTGGGACACTGATGGCCGGGGAGCTGTTTTTT
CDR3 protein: CATSGTLMAGELFF

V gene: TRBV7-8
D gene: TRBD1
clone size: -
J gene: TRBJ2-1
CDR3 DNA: TGTGCCAGCAGCTGTACACAGGGGGCCCATGAGCAGTTCTTC
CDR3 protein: CASSCTQGAHEQFF

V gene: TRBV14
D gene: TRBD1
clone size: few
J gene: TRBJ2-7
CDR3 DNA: TGTGCCAGCAGCAAGGGACAGGGCTCCTACGAGCAGTACTTC
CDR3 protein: CASSKGQGSYEQYF

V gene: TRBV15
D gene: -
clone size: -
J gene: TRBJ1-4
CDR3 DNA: TGTGCCACCAGCAGAGATCATTATGAAAAACTGTTTTTT
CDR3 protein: CATSRDHYEKLFF

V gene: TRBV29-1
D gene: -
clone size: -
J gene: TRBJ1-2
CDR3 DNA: TGCAGCGTTACATCAGGCTCCCAGCGGGGCTACACCTTC
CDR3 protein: CSVTSGSQRGYTF

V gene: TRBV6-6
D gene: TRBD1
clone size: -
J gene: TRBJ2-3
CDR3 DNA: TGTGCCAGCAGTTACCCCGGGACAGGGGACGATACGCAGTATTTT
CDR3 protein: CASSYPGTGDDTQYF